This T cell receptor (beta chain) is drawn from a study of Ad26.COV2.S vaccination and SARS-CoV-2 variants. Specified treatment: roughly 19 received Ad26.COV2.S at low or high dose, single or two shots; 5 received placebo; per-sample allocation not given. Sampling was done on day 63 after the first vaccine or placebo injection. The CDR3 spans 14 residues. The V end lost 6 bases, the J end lost 6 bases, and 15 bases lay between the germline ends. Germline CDR1 is MNHEY and CDR2 is SVGAGI. Data came from immunoSEQ multiplex PCR; TCRdb stores just in-frame clones and leaves some out. The sample carries about 330,000 clones, approximately 87% recorded once.

The material was peripheral blood, obtained in a trial of Ad26.COV2.S vaccine versus placebo. The TCR was taken from a person between 18 and 60 years old who received the Ad26.COV2.S COVID-19 vaccine or a placebo. The rearrangement joins TRBV6-5 to TRBJ1-5; D may be TRBD1 (6 bases). The CDR3, as DNA: TGTGCCAGCAGGAGGGGGGTTACAGGTCAGCCCCAGCATTTT. Amino acid sequence: CASRRGVTGQPQHF.